The clone carrying this TCR beta chain was observed a handful of times. Its antigen is not identified. The sample originates from a study of T cell repertoires in cytomegalovirus infection. Study-level background: Carrying CMV and the relevant HLA type showed in public TCR beta signatures. Points from the study as a whole: CMV-specific HLA-C-restricted TCR beta clonotypes dominated the ex vivo response.

Germline CDR1 and CDR2: SEHNR and FQNEAQ (reference sequence). V gave up 3 bases and J gave up 6 bases; unmatched junction bases: 2. CDR3 length: 14 residues. TCRdb redid the calling of the reads with MiXCR, one entry per CDR3 protein. The sample consists of 600,000 to 800,000 distinct CDR3 sequences, approximately 24% of them appearing once. The TCR originated in a human donor in good health (CMV status not recorded). Some clones in this sample may be carry-over from other donors' samples. The sequenced sample consisted of CD8+ T cells from PBMCs. The chain recombines TRBV7-9 with TRBJ1-6, with TRBD1 matching over 7 bases. The CDR3 region is CASSFSGGNSPLHF. The CDR3 DNA reads as TGTGCCAGCAGCTTTTCAGGGGGTAATTCACCCCTCCACTTT.